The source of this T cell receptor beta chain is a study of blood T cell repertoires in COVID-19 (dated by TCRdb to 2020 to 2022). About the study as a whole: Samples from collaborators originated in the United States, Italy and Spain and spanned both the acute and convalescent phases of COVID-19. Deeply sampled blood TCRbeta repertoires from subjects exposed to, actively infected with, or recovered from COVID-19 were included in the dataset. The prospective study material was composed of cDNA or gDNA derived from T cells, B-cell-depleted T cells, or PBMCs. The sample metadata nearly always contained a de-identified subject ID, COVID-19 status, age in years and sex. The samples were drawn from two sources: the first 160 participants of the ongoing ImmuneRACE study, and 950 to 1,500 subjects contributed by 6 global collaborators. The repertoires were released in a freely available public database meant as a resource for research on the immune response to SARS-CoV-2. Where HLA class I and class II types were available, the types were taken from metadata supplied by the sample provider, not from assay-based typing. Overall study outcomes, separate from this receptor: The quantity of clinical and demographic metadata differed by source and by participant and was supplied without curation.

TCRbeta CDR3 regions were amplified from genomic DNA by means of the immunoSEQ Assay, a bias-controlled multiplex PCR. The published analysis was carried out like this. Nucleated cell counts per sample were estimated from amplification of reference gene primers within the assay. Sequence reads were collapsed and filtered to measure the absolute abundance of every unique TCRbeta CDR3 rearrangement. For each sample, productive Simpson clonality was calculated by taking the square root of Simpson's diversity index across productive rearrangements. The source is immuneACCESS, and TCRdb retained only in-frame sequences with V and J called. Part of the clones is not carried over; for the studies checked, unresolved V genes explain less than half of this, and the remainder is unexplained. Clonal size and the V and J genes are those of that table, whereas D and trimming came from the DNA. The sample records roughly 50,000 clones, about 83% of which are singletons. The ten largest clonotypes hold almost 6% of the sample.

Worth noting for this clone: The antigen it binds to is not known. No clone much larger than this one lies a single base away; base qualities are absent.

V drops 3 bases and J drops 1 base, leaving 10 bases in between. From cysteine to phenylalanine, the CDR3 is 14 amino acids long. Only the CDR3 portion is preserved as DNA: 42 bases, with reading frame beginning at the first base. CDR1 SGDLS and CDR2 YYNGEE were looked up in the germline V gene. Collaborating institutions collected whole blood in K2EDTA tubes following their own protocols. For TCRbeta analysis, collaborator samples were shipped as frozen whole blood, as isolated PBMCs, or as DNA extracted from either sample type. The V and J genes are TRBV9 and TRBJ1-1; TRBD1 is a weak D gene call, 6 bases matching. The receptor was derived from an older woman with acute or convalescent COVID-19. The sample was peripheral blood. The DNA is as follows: TGTGCCAGCAGCGCCCACAGGGAGAACACTGAAGCTTTCTTT. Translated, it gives CASSAHRENTEAFF.